This T cell receptor (beta chain) was obtained from a study of post-analysis software for immune sequencing data (dated by TCRdb to between 2014 and 2016). General notes on the study: The recorded disease courses included relapsing-remitting, secondary progressive and progressive-relapsing multiple sclerosis, and some patients had no subtype annotation. The multiple sclerosis patient repertoires were compared with some twelve previously published healthy control repertoires from donors aged roughly 6 to 25 years. A subset of samples was prepared in parallel using single-end sample barcoding, then pooled and co-amplified after Illumina adapter ligation. Here is what the overall study found, with its caveats: Four or five TRBV segments, including TRBV5-6, TRBV5-1 and TRBV20-1, were significantly more frequent in patients than controls. Significantly lower normalized Chao1 diversity was found in multiple sclerosis patients than in controls, suggesting substantial peripheral T-cell clonal expansion. Direct clustering with F measure showed strong co-clustering of samples prepared in the same batch, prompting a batch-effect correction. The multiple sclerosis patient group was slightly younger than the control group.

The library was generated by PCR. The data were produced on an Illumina HiSeq 2500. To reduce PCR and sequencing biases, unique molecular identifiers were incorporated into the TCR beta cDNA libraries. Roughly 0.5 million cDNA molecules were obtained per 1 to 10 million input T cells, so each molecule approximated one T cell. The patient libraries were prepared and sequenced using the same protocol as the earlier healthy control dataset. Samples belonging to the same batch were prepared together, multiplexed and sequenced on a shared HiSeq lane. Per the source publication's procedure: Raw barcoded reads were processed with MIGEC, discarding single-read molecular identifier groups before consensus assembly and CDR3 extraction. VDJtools was used for post-analysis of the clonotype tables, and diversity was normalized by down-sampling every dataset to the size of the smallest sample. Repertoire overlap clustering matched CDR3 amino acid but not nucleotide sequences to correct batch-related cross-sample contamination. The public reads were reanalyzed by TCRdb: fastp trimming at Q25, MiXCR alignment, in-frame beta chains only. Rows merge per CDR3 protein into single entries with the most common DNA and genes. None of the V and J calls come from the authors' own analysis; TCRdb made them. Present in this sample are a few hundred thousand distinct CDR3 sequences, just over 35% of which were seen just once. Around 5% of the sample goes to the ten largest clones.

In the germline V gene, CDR1 corresponds to SGHRS and CDR2 to YFSETQ. The junction shows trimming of 2 bases on V and 7 bases on J, and the gene matches do not reach 3 bases of it. From its cysteine to its phenylalanine, the CDR3 spans 14 amino acids. Here the CDR3 DNA is all that survives: 42 bases in frame from base 1. To demonstrate the VDJtools post-analysis software, TCR beta repertoires were profiled from the peripheral blood of about 13 young patients with multiple sclerosis. The patients with multiple sclerosis were children and adolescents between about 6 and 17 years of age. As to this clonotype: Its antigen is currently not known. The input lacks base qualities; no much larger clone sits a single base away.

In this chain, TRBV5-1 is recombined with TRBJ1-2, with 12 middle bases fitting TRBD1. This clonotype originated in a girl between 10 and 17 years old with multiple sclerosis. The sequenced sample consisted of blood. The bases are TGCGCCAGCAGCTTAGGGACAGGGGGCGTTGGCTACACCTTC. Its product reads: CASSLGTGGVGYTF. The full variable domain, with segments outside the CDR3 supplied by the reference TRBV5-1 and TRBJ1-2 proteins, appears as KAGVTQTPRYLIKTRGQQVTLSCSPISGHRSVSWYQQTPGQGLQFLFEYFSETQRNKGNFPGRFSGRQFSNSRSEMNVSTLELGDSALYLCASSLGTGGVGYTFGSGTRLTVV.